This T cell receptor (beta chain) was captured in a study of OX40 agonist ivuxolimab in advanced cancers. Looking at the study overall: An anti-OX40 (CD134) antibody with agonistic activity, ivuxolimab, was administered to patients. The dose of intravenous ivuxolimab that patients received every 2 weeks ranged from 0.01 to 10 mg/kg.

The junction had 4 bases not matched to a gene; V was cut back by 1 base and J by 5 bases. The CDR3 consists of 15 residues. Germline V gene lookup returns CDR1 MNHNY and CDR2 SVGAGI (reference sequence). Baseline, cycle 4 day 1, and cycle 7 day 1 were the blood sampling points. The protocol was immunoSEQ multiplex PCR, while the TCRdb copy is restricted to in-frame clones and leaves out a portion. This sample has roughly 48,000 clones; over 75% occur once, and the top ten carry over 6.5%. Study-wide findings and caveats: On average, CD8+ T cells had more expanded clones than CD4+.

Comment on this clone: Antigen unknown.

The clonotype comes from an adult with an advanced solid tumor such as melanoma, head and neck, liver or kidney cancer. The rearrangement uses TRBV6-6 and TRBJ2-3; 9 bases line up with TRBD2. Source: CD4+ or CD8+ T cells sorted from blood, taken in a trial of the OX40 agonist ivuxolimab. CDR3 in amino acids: CASSYWGGRGDTQYF. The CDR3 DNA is TGTGCCAGCAGTTACTGGGGCGGGAGGGGAGATACGCAGTATTTT.